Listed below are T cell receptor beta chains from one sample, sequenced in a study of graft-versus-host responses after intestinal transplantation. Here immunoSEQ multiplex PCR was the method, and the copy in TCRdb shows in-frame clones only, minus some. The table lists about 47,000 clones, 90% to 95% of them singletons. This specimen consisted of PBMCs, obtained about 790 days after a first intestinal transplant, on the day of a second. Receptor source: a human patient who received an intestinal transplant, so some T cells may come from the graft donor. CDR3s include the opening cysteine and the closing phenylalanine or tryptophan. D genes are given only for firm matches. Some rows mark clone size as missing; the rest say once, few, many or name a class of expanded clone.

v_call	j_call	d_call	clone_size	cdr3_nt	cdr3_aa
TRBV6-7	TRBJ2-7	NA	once	TGTGCCAGCAGTTTGGCCAGGGTCTCCTACGAGCAGTACTTC	CASSLARVSYEQYF
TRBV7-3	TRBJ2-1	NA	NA	TGTGCCAGCAGCTGGGCGGCGCGACCCATGGATGAGCAGTTCTTC	CASSWAARPMDEQFF
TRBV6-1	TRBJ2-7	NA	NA	TGTGCCAGCAGAAGGGACTCGGTGTCCTACGAGCAGTACTTC	CASRRDSVSYEQYF
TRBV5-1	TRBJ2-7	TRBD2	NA	TGCGCCAGCAGCTTCCTAGCGGGAGGATACGAGCAGTACTTC	CASSFLAGGYEQYF
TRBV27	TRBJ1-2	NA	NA	TGTGCCAGCAGTTCCACAGTTAACTATGGCTACACCTTC	CASSSTVNYGYTF
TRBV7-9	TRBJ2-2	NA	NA	TGTGCCAGCAGCTTAAGGCTGACGACCGGGGAGCTGTTTTTT	CASSLRLTTGELFF
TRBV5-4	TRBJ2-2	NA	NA	TGTGCCAGCAGGGGCTTGGGGGTTGCCGGGGAGCTGTTTTTT	CASRGLGVAGELFF
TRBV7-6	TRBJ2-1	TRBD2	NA	TGTGCCAGCAGCTCCGGGACTAGTTCCTACAATGAGCAGTTCTTC	CASSSGTSSYNEQFF
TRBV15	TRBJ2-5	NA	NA	TGTGCCACCAGCAGAGAAAGGGCGCAAGAGACCCAGTACTTC	CATSRERAQETQYF
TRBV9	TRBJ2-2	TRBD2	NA	TGTGCCAGCACTCCCAGAGGGGCTAGCGGTTTCACGAACACCGGGGAGCTGTTTTTT	CASTPRGASGFTNTGELFF